The 30 T cell receptor beta chains below all came from one sample that was sequenced in a study of blood T cells in healthy people across ages. Sample-barcoded 5' priming and a J-beta primer mix drove a second PCR of roughly 7 to 11 cycles. TCRdb fed the 5' RACE reads into MiXCR, producing one record per CDR3 protein. Among about 1.4 million distinct CDR3 sequences, 59% were seen once, and the ten largest hold approximately 7%. Sequenced: blood. The source is a man aged 18 to 30 in good health.

The V gene is TRBV29-1, the J gene TRBJ2-7, with 7 bases identical to TRBD1. V lost 1 base, J lost 1 base, and 13 bases stayed unmatched. CDR3 length equals 17 residues. Germline V gene sequence: CDR1 SQVTM, CDR2 ANQGSEA. In DNA, the CDR3 is TGCAGCGTTGAAGCCATCGACGATCAGACAGGGTCCTACGAGCAGTACTTC. It specifies CSVEAIDDQTGSYEQYF.

The chain employs TRBV13 and TRBJ2-6; D gene ambiguous. This CDR3 contains 15 residues. Germline V gives CDR1 PRHDT, CDR2 FYEKMQ (reference sequence). V was trimmed by 0 bases and J by 3 bases, leaving 6 bases between them. The CDR3 is CASSLGGVGANVLTF. The CDR3, as DNA: TGTGCCAGCAGCTTAGGTGGAGTTGGGGCCAACGTCCTGACTTTC.

The table lists this clonotype with a few counts. This rearrangement joins TRBV4-1 to TRBJ2-1; no clear D gene. Deletions cut 1 base from V and 6 bases from J, with 10 bases between. CDR3 length: 14 amino acids. Germline CDR1 and CDR2: MGHRA and YSYEKL. CDR3 DNA sequence: TGCGCCAGCAGCCAAGTGGGCCTAATCAATGAGCAGTTCTTC. Its translation is CASSQVGLINEQFF.

This chain connects TRBV28 to TRBJ2-7; 7 bases fit TRBD1. Losses at the gene ends were 2 bases for V and 3 bases for J; bases not matched to a gene: 7. Germline CDR1 and CDR2: MDHEN and SYDVKM. The CDR3 is 15 amino acids. CDR3: CASSLDRELIYEQYF. CDR3 nucleotides: TGTGCCAGCAGTTTAGACAGGGAATTAATCTACGAGCAGTACTTC.

This clonotype was observed a few times. The chain uses TRBV7-2 and TRBJ2-3; 11 nucleotides line up with TRBD1. CDR1 and CDR2 from the germline V gene are SGHTA and FQGNSA. V shed 4 bases and J 2 bases; nucleotides not matched to a gene: 8. This CDR3 comprises 17 residues. The CDR3 coding sequence is TGTGCCAGCAGCTATCCACGGACAGGGGGCTACACAGATACGCAGTATTTT. This gives the protein CASSYPRTGGYTDTQYF. The variable domain in full, completed from reference TRBV7-2 and TRBJ2-3, reads GAGVSQSPSNKVTEKGKDVELRCDPISGHTALYWYRQSLGQGLEFLIYFQGNSAPDKSGLPSDRFSAERTGGSVSTLTIQRTQQEDSAVYLCASSYPRTGGYTDTQYFGPGTRLTVL.

The chain recombines TRBV6-4 with TRBJ2-3; 12 bases map to TRBD2. CDR3 size: 15 residues. Germline-derived CDR1 and CDR2 are MRHNA and SNTAGT. V shed 6 bases, J shed 5 bases, and the junction held 6 bases outside the gene matches. The CDR3 spells CASSRLAGAGDTQYF. The CDR3 nucleotides read TGTGCCAGCAGCAGACTAGCGGGAGCAGGAGATACGCAGTATTTT.

This clonotype was counted between two and nine times. The chain has TRBV6-6 and TRBJ2-5, with D possibly being TRBD1 (5 bases). With 2 bases removed from V and 4 bases from J, the gap between germline ends came to 8 bases. CDR1 and CDR2 from the germline V gene are MNHNY and SVGAGI (reference sequence). There are 13 residues in the CDR3. CDR3 protein: CASSYAGSETQYF. The CDR3 DNA sequence: TGTGCCAGCAGTTACGCAGGGTCAGAGACCCAGTACTTC.

The chain uses TRBV5-6 and TRBJ1-5; D remains unclear. Germline V gene data show CDR1 as SGHDT and CDR2 as YYEEEE. V lost 2 bases and J lost 0, with 12 bases in between. The CDR3 has 16 residues. The CDR3, as DNA: TGTGCCAGCAGCTTATCTGGGAAGTATAGCAATCAGCCCCAGCATTTT. Amino acid sequence: CASSLSGKYSNQPQHF.

The chain links TRBV7-2 to TRBJ1-5; TRBD1 aligns across 8 bases. The V gene's germline CDR1 is SGHTA and CDR2 FQGNSA. The CDR3 has 16 amino acids. Trimming removed 2 bases from V and 4 bases from J; junction bases left unmatched: 7. In nucleotides, the CDR3 is TGTGCCAGCAGCTTATCAGGACAGGGAGGGAATCAGCCCCAGCATTTT. Protein: CASSLSGQGGNQPQHF.

This chain links TRBV12-3 or TRBV12-4 with TRBJ2-1; 8 bases align to TRBD2. V was clipped by 5 bases and J by 10 bases; unmatched bases: 4. CDR3 size: 12 residues. CDR3 in DNA: TGTGCCAGCAGTGCACGGGGGGGGGAGCAGTTCTTC. Residues: CASSARGGEQFF.

The rearrangement links TRBV27 to TRBJ2-1, with 7 bases fitting TRBD2. The V and J ends lost 4 bases and 7 bases, in that order; junction bases with no gene match: 7. The CDR3 spans 14 residues. Germline V gene data show CDR1 as MNHEY and CDR2 as SMNVEV (reference sequence). The CDR3 loop is CASSSRTRFNEQFF. CDR3 bases: TGTGCCAGCAGTTCCCGGACTAGGTTTAATGAGCAGTTCTTC.

The V and J genes are TRBV20-1 and TRBJ1-2; 8 bases map to TRBD1. This CDR3 comprises 17 residues. CDR1 is DFQATT and CDR2 is SNEGSKA in the germline V gene (reference sequence). V was clipped by 1 base and J by 2 bases; unmatched bases: 12. The CDR3 here is CSARARGTGGRNYGYTF. Here the CDR3 DNA reads TGCAGTGCTAGAGCTCGAGGTACAGGGGGACGCAACTATGGCTACACCTTC.

This clonotype came up a few times. The chain links TRBV3-1 to TRBJ2-1, with 12 bases fitting TRBD2. The CDR3 loop spans 16 amino acids. Germline V gene lookup returns CDR1 LGHDT and CDR2 YNNKEL (reference sequence). The V and J ends lost 1 base and 8 bases, in that order; junction bases with no gene match: 6. CDR3: CASSQGGLAGWDEQFF. The CDR3 DNA reads TGTGCCAGCAGCCAAGGAGGACTAGCGGGGTGGGATGAGCAGTTCTTC.

The chain couples TRBV6-4 to TRBJ1-6; perhaps TRBD1 as D (6 bases). CDR3 length equals 14 residues. V shed 2 bases and J shed 5 bases, with 7 bases lying between them. Per germline, CDR1 MRHNA and CDR2 SNTAGT. The CDR3 region has the DNA TGTGCCAGCAGTGACAGGGGGGATAATTCACCCCTCCACTTT. This encodes CASSDRGDNSPLHF.

This chain joins TRBV20-1 and TRBJ1-1; D remains unclear. V shed 4 bases and J shed 1 base, with 4 bases lying between them. Per germline, CDR1 DFQATT and CDR2 SNEGSKA (reference sequence). The CDR3 totals 11 residues. CDR3 amino acids: CSANANTEAFF. As DNA, the CDR3 is TGCAGTGCTAATGCGAACACTGAAGCTTTCTTT.

This chain joins TRBV6-5 and TRBJ1-2; 10 bases are shared with TRBD1. This CDR3 has 16 amino acids. CDR1 and CDR2 from the germline V gene are MNHEY and SVGAGI. V shed 5 bases and J 4 bases; nucleotides not matched to a gene: 10. CDR3 DNA: TGTGCCAGCAGTCACCCCCGGACAGGGGGGTTCTATGGCTACACCTTC. This translates into CASSHPRTGGFYGYTF.

The chain couples TRBV28 to TRBJ1-2, with 8 positions matching TRBD1. The V segment lost 7 bases and the J segment 8 bases; nucleotides outside the gene matches: 12. Germline values: CDR1 MDHEN, CDR2 SYDVKM. The CDR3 covers 14 residues. The CDR3 DNA reads as TGTGCCAGCAACTTCGGTCACAGGGGGTTCGGCTACACCTTC. Translating it yields CASNFGHRGFGYTF.

The V gene is TRBV20-1, the J gene TRBJ2-7; D is ambiguous. CDR3 length: 13 amino acids. The V gene lost 3 bases and the J gene lost 0 bases, with 9 bases spanning the gap. CDR1 is DFQATT, CDR2 SNEGSKA, per germline (reference sequence). DNA for the CDR3: TGCAGTGCTAGTGCCCCAAACTCCTACGAGCAGTACTTC. Translated: CSASAPNSYEQYF.

The V and J genes are TRBV6-6 and TRBJ1-1, with D perhaps TRBD1 (5 bases). The CDR3 sequence is 15 residues long. The V end was cut by 2 bases, the J end by 11 bases, with 21 bases between. Per the germline V gene, CDR1 is MNHNY and CDR2 is SVGAGI (reference sequence). The CDR3 DNA sequence: TGTGCCAGCAGTTACGGGGGAGAGGGTGGAAATGTGGCTTTCTTT. It yields the protein CASSYGGEGGNVAFF.

This clonotype was observed a handful of times. The V gene is TRBV12-3 or TRBV12-4, the J gene TRBJ2-1; 7 nucleotides match TRBD2. The CDR3 consists of 14 residues. Trimming at V came to 5 bases and at J to 6 bases, leaving 7 bases not matched to a gene. CDR3 region: CASSQLGGSNEQFF. The CDR3 DNA sequence: TGTGCCAGCAGTCAGCTAGGCGGGAGCAATGAGCAGTTCTTC.

The V and J genes are TRBV6-1 and TRBJ2-2, with 7 bases that match TRBD2. V shed 7 bases, J shed 3 bases, and the junction held 8 bases outside the gene matches. This CDR3 comprises 15 residues. Germline V gene data show CDR1 as MNHNS and CDR2 as SASEGT. The CDR3, as DNA: TGTGCCAGCACGGGGGAGGGAAGGTACACCGGGGAGCTGTTTTTT. Its translation: CASTGEGRYTGELFF.

This chain uses TRBV9 with TRBJ2-5; TRBD1 or TRBD2 may be the D gene (5 bases each). The DNA end is more similar to TRBJ2-7, so the J call may be wrong. Looked up from germline, CDR1 is SGDLS and CDR2 is YYNGEE. CDR3 length: 15 residues. The CDR3 spells CASSVREGSSYEQYF. The CDR3 nucleotides read TGTGCCAGCAGCGTGAGAGAGGGGTCGTCCTACGAGCAGTACTTC.

This clonotype was seen more than once but under ten times. The chain combines TRBV6-5 with TRBJ2-1; perhaps D is TRBD1 or TRBD2 (5 bases each). V was pared by 2 bases and J by 6 bases, with 11 bases between. CDR1 and CDR2 from the germline V gene are MNHEY and SVGAGI. This CDR3 spans 14 amino acids. CDR3 region: CASSYGTPPNEQFF. CDR3 nucleotides: TGTGCCAGCAGTTACGGGACCCCCCCCAATGAGCAGTTCTTC.

The chain employs TRBV7-3 and TRBJ2-7; the match to TRBD2 covers 7 bases. V gave up 5 bases and J gave up 7 bases; unmatched junction bases: 11. CDR1 and CDR2 (germline): SGHTA, FQGTGA. This CDR3 comprises 14 residues. CDR3 sequence (DNA): TGTGCCAGCAGCCGACTAGCTATCTTCGGTGAGCAGTACTTC. This codes for CASSRLAIFGEQYF.

In its sample, this clonotype was seen a few times. V usage is TRBV4-1 and J usage is TRBJ1-2; the D is unclear. With 0 bases removed from V and 4 bases from J, the gap between germline ends came to 15 bases. The CDR3 consists of 16 residues. Looked up from germline, CDR1 is MGHRA and CDR2 is YSYEKL. Written as DNA, the CDR3 is TGCGCCAGCAGCCAAGATAGGTCGGAGAAAACCTATGGCTACACCTTC. Translation gives CASSQDRSEKTYGYTF.

The V call is TRBV9, the J call TRBJ1-2, with D perhaps matching TRBD1 (5 bases). CDR3 length equals 14 residues. V was clipped by 3 bases and J by 2 bases, with 11 bases between them. Germline CDR1 reads SGDLS; CDR2 reads YYNGEE. CDR3 sequence: CASSGGEINYGYTF. As DNA, the CDR3 is TGTGCCAGCAGCGGGGGGGAAATCAACTATGGCTACACCTTC. Based on the CDR3 plus reference TRBV9 and TRBJ1-2, the full variable domain is DSGVTQTPKHLITATGQRVTLRCSPRSGDLSVYWYQQSLDQGLQFLIQYYNGEERAKGNILERFSAQQFPDLHSELNLSSLELGDSALYFCASSGGEINYGYTFGSGTRLTVV.

V gene TRBV11-2 combines with J gene TRBJ2-7; D remains unclear. Deletions cut 5 bases from V and 3 bases from J, with 8 bases between. Germline V CDR1 and CDR2: SGHAT, FQNNGV. The CDR3 runs 12 residues. The CDR3 is CASSAWGYEQYF. The CDR3 DNA reads TGTGCCAGCAGCGCCTGGGGCTACGAGCAGTACTTC.

Points on this clonotype: This may arise from a read error, as a much more abundant clone is one base away. The chain joins TRBV5-1 to TRBJ2-1; 7 positions match TRBD1. The J call may not be correct, given that the DNA end is closer to TRBJ2-7. Germline V gene data show CDR1 as SGHRS and CDR2 as YFSETQ. CDR3 size: 14 residues. CDR3 residues: CASSPGTEVDEQYF. For the CDR3, the DNA is TGCGCCAGCAGCCCCGGGACAGAAGTCGACGAGCAGTACTTC.

This chain uses TRBV4-3 with TRBJ1-5; unclear D gene. CDR1 is LGHNA, CDR2 YSLEER, per germline. This CDR3 is built from 15 residues. V lost 4 bases and J 4 bases, leaving 14 bases between the germline ends. CDR3 coding DNA: TGCGCCAGCAGCCCGGAGAAAGCGAAGAATCAGCCCCAGCATTTT. It codes for CASSPEKAKNQPQHF.

This clonotype appeared a few times. The chain links TRBV7-9 to TRBJ1-2, with a tentative D call TRBD1 (6 bases). Germline V gene data show CDR1 as SEHNR and CDR2 as FQNEAQ (reference sequence). CDR3 size: 18 residues. Between the trimmed V and J ends, which lost 3 bases and 7 bases, there was a span of 27 bases. Written as DNA, the CDR3 is TGTGCCAGCAGCTTCCTTCAAATATTCGAGGGGGTCGGGGTTGGCTACACCTTC. Translation: CASSFLQIFEGVGVGYTF. The full variable domain, completed using reference TRBV7-9 and TRBJ1-2, is DTGVSQNPRHKITKRGQNVTFRCDPISEHNRLYWYRQTLGQGPEFLTYFQNEAQLEKSRLLSDRFSAERPKGSFSTLEIQRTEQGDSAMYLCASSFLQIFEGVGVGYTFGSGTRLTVV.